What follows are 6 T cell receptor beta chains derived from one specimen sequenced in a study of T cell responses to AZD1222 COVID-19 vaccine. Clones were sequenced by immunoSEQ multiplex PCR, and TCRdb holds only the in-frame ones, with some missing. This repertoire shows under 130,000 clones, just under 95% found once; its top ten account for roughly 2%. The sample here was peripheral blood, taken on day 0 of AZD1222 vaccination. The receptors come from an adult in good health.

This chain uses TRBV3-1 (or the pseudogene TRBV3-2) with TRBJ1-2; TRBD1 is a possible D gene (6 bases). Germline loops: CDR1 LGHDT, CDR2 YNNKEL (reference sequence). This CDR3 region has 14 residues. V was shortened by 4 bases and J by 2 bases, with 11 bases between the two germline ends. Here the CDR3 reads CASSLEGGNYGYTF. As DNA, the CDR3 is TGTGCCAGCAGCCTGGAGGGGGGGAACTATGGCTACACCTTC.

This rearrangement joins TRBV29-1 to TRBJ1-2; 8 positions agree with TRBD1. The CDR3 length is 14 residues. Per germline, CDR1 SQVTM and CDR2 ANQGSEA. J gave up 3 bases and V 6 bases, and 9 bases lay outside the gene matches. CDR3 in amino acids: CSVSGQELDYGYTF. CDR3 DNA sequence: TGCAGCGTATCGGGACAGGAACTAGACTATGGCTACACCTTC.

The genes are TRBV25-1 and TRBJ2-1; D might be TRBD2 (5 bases). CDR1 and CDR2 (germline): MGHDK, SYGVNS. Deletions cut 10 bases from V and 12 bases from J, with 13 bases between. CDR3 length: 10 amino acids. CDR3 protein: CATLGLGQFF. The CDR3 region has the DNA TGTGCCACCCTTGGACTGGGGCAGTTCTTC.

CDR3: CASSYGQGFETQYF. The CDR3 DNA sequence: TGTGCCAGCAGTTACGGACAGGGGTTCGAGACCCAGTACTTC. V is TRBV6-5 and J is TRBJ2-5; 9 bases are a match to TRBD1. Germline V gene data show CDR1 as MNHEY and CDR2 as SVGAGI. The V and J ends lost 2 bases and 5 bases, in that order; junction bases with no gene match: 3. The CDR3 is made up of 14 amino acids.

As DNA, the CDR3 is TGCGCCAGCAGCTCACAAACGACAGGGAATACTGAAGCTTTCTTT. Translating it yields CASSSQTTGNTEAFF. The chain has TRBV4-3 and TRBJ1-1; 7 bases are a match to TRBD1. V gave up 5 bases and J gave up 5 bases; unmatched junction bases: 11. Germline V gene sequence: CDR1 LGHNA, CDR2 YSLEER. The CDR3 is 15 residues long.

This chain connects TRBV10-1 to TRBJ1-1; D is perhaps TRBD1 (6 bases). Germline lookup yields CDR1 WNHNN and CDR2 SYGVQD (reference sequence). V was clipped by 3 bases and J by 3 bases, with 17 bases between them. The CDR3 runs to 16 residues. The CDR3 DNA sequence: TGCGCCAGCAGTGACCGAGTTGGCAGGGGCGACACTGAAGCTTTCTTT. This gives the protein CASSDRVGRGDTEAFF.